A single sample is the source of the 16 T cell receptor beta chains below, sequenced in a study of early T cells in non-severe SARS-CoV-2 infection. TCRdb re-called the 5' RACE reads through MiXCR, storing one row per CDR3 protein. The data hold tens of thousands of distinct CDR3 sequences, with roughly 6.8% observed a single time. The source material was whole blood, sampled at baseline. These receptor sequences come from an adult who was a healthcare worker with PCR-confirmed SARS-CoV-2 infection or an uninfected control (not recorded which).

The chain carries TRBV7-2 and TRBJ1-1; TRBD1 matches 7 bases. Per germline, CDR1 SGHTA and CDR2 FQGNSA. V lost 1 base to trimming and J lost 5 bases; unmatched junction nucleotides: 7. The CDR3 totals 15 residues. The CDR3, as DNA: TGTGCCAGCAGCTTAGATCCGACAGGGAGGACTGAAGCTTTCTTT. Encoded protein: CASSLDPTGRTEAFF.

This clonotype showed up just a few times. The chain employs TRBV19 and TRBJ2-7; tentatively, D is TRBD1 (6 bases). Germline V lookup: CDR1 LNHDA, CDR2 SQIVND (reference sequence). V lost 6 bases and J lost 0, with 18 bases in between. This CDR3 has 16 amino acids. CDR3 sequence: CASSRSGTGLSYEQYF. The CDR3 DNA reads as TGTGCCAGTAGCCGAAGCGGCACAGGGCTCTCCTACGAGCAGTACTTC.

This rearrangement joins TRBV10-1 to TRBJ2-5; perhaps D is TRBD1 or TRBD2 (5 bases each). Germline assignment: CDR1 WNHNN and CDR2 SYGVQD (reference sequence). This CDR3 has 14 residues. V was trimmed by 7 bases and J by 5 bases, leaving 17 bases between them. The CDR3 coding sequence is TGCGCCAGCACCGCCGTCCGGGGCGCGGAGACCCAGTACTTC. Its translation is CASTAVRGAETQYF.

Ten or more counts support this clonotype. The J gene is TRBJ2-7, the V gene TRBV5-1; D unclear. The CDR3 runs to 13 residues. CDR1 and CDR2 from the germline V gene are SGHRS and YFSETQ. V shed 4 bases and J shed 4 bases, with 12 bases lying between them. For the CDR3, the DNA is TGCGCCAGCAGCCCAGGACCGCAATACGAGCAGTACTTC. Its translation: CASSPGPQYEQYF.

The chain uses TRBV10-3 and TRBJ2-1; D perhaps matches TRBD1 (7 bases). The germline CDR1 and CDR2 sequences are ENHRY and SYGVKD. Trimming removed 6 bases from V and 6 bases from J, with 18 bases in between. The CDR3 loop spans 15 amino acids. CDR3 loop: CAIREQGTGFNEQFF. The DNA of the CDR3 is TGTGCCATCAGAGAACAGGGGACTGGCTTCAATGAGCAGTTCTTC.

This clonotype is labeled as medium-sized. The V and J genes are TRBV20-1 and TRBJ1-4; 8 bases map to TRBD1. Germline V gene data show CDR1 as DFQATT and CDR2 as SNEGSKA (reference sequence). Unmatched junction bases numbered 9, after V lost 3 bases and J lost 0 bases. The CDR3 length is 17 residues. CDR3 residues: CSASGLGQGTTNEKLFF. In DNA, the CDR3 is TGCAGTGCTAGCGGTTTAGGACAGGGAACAACTAATGAAAAACTGTTTTTT.

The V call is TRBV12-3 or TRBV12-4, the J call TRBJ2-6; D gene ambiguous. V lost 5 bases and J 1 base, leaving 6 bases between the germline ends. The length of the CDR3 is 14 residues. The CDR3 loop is CASSLTSGANVLTF. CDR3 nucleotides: TGTGCCAGCAGTCTGACGTCTGGGGCCAACGTCCTGACTTTC.

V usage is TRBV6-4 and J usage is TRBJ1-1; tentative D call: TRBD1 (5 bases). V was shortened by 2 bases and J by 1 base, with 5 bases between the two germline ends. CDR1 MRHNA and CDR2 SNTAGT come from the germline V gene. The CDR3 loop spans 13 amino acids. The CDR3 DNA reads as TGTGCCAGCAGTGACCAGGGGAACACTGAAGCTTTCTTT. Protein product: CASSDQGNTEAFF.

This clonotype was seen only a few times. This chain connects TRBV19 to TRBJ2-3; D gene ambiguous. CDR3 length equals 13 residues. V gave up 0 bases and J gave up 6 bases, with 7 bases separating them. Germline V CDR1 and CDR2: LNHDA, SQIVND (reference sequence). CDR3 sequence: CASSIDRADTQYF. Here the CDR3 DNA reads TGTGCCAGTAGTATAGATCGGGCTGATACGCAGTATTTT.

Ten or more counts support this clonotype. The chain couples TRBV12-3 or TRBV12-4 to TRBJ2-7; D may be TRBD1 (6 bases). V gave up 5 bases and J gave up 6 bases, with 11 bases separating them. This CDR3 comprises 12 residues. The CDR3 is CASSTTGFEQYF. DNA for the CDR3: TGTGCCAGCAGTACCACAGGGTTCGAGCAGTACTTC.

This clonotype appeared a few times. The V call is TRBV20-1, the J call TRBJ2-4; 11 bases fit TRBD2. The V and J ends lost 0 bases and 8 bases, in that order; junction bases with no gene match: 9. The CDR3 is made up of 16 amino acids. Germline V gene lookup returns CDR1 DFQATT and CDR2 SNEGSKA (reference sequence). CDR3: CSARDLLLAGADIQYF. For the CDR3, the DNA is TGCAGTGCTAGAGATCTCCTACTAGCGGGAGCCGACATTCAGTACTTC.

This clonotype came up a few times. The CDR3 nucleotides are TGCGCCAGCAGCCACACCCTTGTCGGCACAGATACGCAGTATTTT. Its translation is CASSHTLVGTDTQYF. The rearrangement uses TRBV5-1 and TRBJ2-3; D gene unclear. This CDR3 is 15 amino acids long. The V end lost 4 bases, the J end lost 1 base, and 13 bases lay between the germline ends. Germline lookup yields CDR1 SGHRS and CDR2 YFSETQ. The full variable domain, its missing parts supplied by reference TRBV5-1 and TRBJ2-3, is KAGVTQTPRYLIKTRGQQVTLSCSPISGHRSVSWYQQTPGQGLQFLFEYFSETQRNKGNFPGRFSGRQFSNSRSEMNVSTLELGDSALYLCASSHTLVGTDTQYFGPGTRLTVL.

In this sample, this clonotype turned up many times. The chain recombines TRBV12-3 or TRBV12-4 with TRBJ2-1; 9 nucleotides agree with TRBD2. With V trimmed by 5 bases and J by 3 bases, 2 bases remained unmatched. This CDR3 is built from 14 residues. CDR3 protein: CASSRAGGYNEQFF. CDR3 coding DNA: TGTGCCAGCAGTAGAGCGGGAGGCTACAATGAGCAGTTCTTC.

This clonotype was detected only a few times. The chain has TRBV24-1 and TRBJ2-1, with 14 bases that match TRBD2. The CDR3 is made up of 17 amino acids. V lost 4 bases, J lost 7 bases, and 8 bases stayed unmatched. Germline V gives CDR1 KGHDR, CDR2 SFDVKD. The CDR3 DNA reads TGTGCCACCAGTGAGCGAGTGACTAGCGGGAGGGGTAATGAGCAGTTCTTC. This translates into CATSERVTSGRGNEQFF.

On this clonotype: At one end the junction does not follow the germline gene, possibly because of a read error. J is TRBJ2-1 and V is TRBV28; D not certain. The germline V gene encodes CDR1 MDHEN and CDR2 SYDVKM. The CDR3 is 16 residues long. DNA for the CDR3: TGTGCCAGCAGGCCCTCCGACGGCTTTGTCTTCAATGGGCAGTTCTTC. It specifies CASRPSDGFVFNGQFF.

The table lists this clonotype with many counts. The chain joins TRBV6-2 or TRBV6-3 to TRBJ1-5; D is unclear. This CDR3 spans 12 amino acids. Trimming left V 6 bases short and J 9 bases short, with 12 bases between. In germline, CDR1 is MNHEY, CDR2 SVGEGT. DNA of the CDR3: TGTGCCAGCAGCGAACCAAGCGCGCCCCAGCATTTT. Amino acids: CASSEPSAPQHF.